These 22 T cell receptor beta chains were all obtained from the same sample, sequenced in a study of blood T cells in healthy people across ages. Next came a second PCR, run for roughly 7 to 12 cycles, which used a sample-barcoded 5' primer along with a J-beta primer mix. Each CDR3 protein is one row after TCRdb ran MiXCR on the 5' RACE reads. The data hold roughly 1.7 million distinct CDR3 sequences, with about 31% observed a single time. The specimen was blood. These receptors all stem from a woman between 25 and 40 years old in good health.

The CDR3 nucleotides read TGCAGTGCTAGAGAATACCTCACCGGCTTTCAAGAGACCCAGTACTTC. It specifies CSAREYLTGFQETQYF. This chain links TRBV20-1 with TRBJ2-7, with D hard to call. The J call may be incorrect, as the DNA end agrees better with TRBJ2-5. The CDR3 is 16 residues long. CDR1 is DFQATT and CDR2 is SNEGSKA in the germline V gene (reference sequence).

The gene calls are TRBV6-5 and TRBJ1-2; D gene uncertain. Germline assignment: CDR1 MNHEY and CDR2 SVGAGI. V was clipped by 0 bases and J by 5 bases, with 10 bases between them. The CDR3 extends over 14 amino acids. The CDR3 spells CASSYSYEPYGYTF. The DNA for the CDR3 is TGTGCCAGCAGTTACTCATATGAGCCATATGGCTACACCTTC.

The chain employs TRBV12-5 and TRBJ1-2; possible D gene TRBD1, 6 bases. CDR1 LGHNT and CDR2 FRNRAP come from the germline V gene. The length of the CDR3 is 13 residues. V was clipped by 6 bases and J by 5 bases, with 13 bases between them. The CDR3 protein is CASGTTGTYGYTF. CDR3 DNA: TGTGCTAGTGGCACGACAGGAACTTATGGCTACACCTTC.

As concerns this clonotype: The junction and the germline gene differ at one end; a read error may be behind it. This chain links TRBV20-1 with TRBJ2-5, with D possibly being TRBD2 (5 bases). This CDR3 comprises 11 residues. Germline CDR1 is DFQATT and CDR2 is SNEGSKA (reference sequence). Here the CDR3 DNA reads TGCAGTACTAGAGTCCAAGAGACCCAGTACTTC. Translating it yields CSTRVQETQYF.

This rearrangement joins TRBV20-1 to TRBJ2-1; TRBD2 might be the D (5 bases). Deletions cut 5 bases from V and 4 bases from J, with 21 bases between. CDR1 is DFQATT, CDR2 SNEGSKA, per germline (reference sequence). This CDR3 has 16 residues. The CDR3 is CSAEDVARGMYNEQFF. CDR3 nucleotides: TGCAGTGCTGAGGATGTAGCGAGAGGGATGTACAATGAGCAGTTCTTC.

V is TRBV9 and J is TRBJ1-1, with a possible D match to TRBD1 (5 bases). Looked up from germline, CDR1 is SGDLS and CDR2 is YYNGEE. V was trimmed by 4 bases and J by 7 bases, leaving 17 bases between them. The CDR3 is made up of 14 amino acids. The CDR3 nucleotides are TGTGCCAGCAGCCCACCGACAGTCGGGGTTGAAGCTTTCTTT. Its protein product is CASSPPTVGVEAFF. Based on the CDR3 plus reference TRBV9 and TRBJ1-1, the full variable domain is DSGVTQTPKHLITATGQRVTLRCSPRSGDLSVYWYQQSLDQGLQFLIQYYNGEERAKGNILERFSAQQFPDLHSELNLSSLELGDSALYFCASSPPTVGVEAFFGQGTRLTVV.

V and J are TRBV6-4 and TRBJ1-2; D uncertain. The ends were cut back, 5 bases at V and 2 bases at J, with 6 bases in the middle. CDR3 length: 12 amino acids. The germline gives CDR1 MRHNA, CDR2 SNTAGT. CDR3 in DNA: TGTGCCAGCAGTAAGGACAACTATGGCTACACCTTC. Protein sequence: CASSKDNYGYTF.

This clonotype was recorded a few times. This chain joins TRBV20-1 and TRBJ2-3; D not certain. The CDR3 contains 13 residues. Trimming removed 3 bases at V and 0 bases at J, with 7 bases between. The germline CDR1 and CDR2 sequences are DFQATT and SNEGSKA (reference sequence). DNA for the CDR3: TGCAGTGCTAGCGTCGAGAGCACAGATACGCAGTATTTT. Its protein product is CSASVESTDTQYF.

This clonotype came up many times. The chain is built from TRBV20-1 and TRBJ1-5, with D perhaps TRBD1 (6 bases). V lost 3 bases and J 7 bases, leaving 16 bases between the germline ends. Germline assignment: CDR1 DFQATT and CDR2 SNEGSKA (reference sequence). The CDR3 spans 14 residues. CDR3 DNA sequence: TGCAGTGCTAGGGAACCAGGGGTGGGGCAGCCCCAGCATTTT. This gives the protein CSAREPGVGQPQHF.

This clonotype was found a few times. CDR3 coding DNA: TGCGCCAGCAGCCAAGAACCGGGGACGGCTGACACCGGGGAGCTGTTTTTT. This encodes CASSQEPGTADTGELFF. The genes are TRBV4-1 and TRBJ2-2; D might be TRBD1 or TRBD2, each matching 5 bases. V was trimmed by 0 bases and J by 3 bases, leaving 14 bases between them. The CDR3 sequence is 17 residues long. Per germline, CDR1 MGHRA and CDR2 YSYEKL.

This CDR3 is CAISEFGATTDTQYF. CDR3 coding DNA: TGTGCCATCAGTGAGTTCGGGGCAACCACAGATACGCAGTATTTT. The chain carries TRBV10-3 and TRBJ2-3; D possibly matches TRBD1 or TRBD2 (5 bases each). This CDR3 has 15 amino acids. Trimming removed 1 base at V and 2 bases at J, with 10 bases between. Germline lookup yields CDR1 ENHRY and CDR2 SYGVKD.

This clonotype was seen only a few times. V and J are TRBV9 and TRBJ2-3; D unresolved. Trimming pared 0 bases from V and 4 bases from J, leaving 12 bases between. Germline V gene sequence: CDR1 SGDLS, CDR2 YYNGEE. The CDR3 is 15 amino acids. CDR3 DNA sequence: TGTGCCAGCAGCGTAGGCGGCACAGTCGCAGATACGCAGTATTTT. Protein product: CASSVGGTVADTQYF.

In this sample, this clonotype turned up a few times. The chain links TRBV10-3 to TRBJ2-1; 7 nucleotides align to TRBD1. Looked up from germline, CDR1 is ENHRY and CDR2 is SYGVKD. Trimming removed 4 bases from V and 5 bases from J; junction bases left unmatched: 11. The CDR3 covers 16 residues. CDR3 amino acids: CAISAEQGPSDNEQFF. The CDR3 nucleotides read TGTGCCATCAGTGCCGAACAGGGGCCCTCTGACAATGAGCAGTTCTTC.

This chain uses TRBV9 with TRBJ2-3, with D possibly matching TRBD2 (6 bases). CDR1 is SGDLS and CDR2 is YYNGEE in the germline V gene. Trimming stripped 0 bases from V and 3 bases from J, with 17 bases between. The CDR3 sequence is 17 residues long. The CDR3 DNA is TGTGCCAGCAGCGTAGAGGGAGGAGCGGCGCAAACAGATACGCAGTATTTT. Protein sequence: CASSVEGGAAQTDTQYF.

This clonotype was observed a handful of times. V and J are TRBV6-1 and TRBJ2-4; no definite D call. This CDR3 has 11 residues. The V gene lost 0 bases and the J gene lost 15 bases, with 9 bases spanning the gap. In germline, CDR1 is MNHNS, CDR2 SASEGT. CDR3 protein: CASSEAGLVYF. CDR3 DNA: TGTGCCAGCAGTGAAGCGGGGTTAGTGTACTTC.

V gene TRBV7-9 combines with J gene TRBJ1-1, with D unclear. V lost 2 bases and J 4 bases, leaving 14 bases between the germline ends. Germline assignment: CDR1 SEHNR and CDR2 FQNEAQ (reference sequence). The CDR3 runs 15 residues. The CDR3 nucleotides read TGTGCCAGCAGCTTACTGGACGCCGGAGGCACTGAAGCTTTCTTT. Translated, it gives CASSLLDAGGTEAFF.

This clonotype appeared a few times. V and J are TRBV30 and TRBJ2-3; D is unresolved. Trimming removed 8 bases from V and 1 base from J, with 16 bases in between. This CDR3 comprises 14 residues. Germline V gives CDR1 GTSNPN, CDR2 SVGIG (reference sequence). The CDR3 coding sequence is TGTGCCCGGAATCGAGACACAGGCACAGATACGCAGTATTTT. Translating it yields CARNRDTGTDTQYF.

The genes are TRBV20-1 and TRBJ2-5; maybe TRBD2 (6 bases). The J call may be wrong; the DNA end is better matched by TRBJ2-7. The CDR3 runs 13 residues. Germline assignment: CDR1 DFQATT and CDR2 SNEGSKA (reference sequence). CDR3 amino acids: CSAGTSRVYEQYF. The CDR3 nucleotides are TGCAGTGCCGGGACTTCGAGGGTCTACGAGCAGTACTTC.

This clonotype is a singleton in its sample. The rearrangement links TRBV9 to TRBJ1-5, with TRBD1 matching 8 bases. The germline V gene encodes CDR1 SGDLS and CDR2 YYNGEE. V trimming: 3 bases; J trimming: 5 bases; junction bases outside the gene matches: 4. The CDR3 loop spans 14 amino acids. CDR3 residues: CASSADRGDQPQHF. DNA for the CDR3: TGTGCCAGCAGCGCCGACAGGGGTGATCAGCCCCAGCATTTT. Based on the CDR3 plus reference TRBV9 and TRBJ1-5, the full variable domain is DSGVTQTPKHLITATGQRVTLRCSPRSGDLSVYWYQQSLDQGLQFLIQYYNGEERAKGNILERFSAQQFPDLHSELNLSSLELGDSALYFCASSADRGDQPQHFGDGTRLSIL.

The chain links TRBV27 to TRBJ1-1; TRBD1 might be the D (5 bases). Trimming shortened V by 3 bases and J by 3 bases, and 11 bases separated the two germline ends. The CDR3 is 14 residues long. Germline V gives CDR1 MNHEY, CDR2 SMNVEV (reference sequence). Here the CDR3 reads CASSFTGVYTEAFF. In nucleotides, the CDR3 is TGTGCCAGCAGTTTTACAGGAGTTTACACTGAAGCTTTCTTT.

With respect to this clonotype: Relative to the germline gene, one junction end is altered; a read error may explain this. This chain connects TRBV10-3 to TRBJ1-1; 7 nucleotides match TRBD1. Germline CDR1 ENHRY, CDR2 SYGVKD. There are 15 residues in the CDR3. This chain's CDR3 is CAISEDRLRNTEAFF. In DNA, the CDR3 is TGCGCCATCAGTGAGGACAGGCTGAGGAACACTGAAGCTTTCTTT.

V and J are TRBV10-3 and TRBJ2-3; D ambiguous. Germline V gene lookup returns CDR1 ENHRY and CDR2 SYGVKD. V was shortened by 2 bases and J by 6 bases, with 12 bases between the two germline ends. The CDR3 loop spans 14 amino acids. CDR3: CAISEGSLWDTQYF. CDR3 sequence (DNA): TGTGCCATCAGTGAGGGGTCTCTTTGGGATACGCAGTATTTT.